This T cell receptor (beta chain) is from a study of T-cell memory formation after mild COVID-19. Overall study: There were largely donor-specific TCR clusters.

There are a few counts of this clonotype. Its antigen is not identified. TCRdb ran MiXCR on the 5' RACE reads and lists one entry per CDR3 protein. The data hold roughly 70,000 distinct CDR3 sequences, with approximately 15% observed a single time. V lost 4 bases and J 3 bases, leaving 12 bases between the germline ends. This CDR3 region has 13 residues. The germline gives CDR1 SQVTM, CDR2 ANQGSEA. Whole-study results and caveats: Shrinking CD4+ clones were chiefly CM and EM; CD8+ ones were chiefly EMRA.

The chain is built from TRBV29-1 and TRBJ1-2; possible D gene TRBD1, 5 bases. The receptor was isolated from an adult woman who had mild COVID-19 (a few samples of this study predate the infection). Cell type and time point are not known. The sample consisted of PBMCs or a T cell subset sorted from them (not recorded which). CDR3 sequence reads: CSVGQLADYGYTF. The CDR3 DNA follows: TGCAGCGTTGGACAGTTGGCCGACTATGGCTACACCTTC.